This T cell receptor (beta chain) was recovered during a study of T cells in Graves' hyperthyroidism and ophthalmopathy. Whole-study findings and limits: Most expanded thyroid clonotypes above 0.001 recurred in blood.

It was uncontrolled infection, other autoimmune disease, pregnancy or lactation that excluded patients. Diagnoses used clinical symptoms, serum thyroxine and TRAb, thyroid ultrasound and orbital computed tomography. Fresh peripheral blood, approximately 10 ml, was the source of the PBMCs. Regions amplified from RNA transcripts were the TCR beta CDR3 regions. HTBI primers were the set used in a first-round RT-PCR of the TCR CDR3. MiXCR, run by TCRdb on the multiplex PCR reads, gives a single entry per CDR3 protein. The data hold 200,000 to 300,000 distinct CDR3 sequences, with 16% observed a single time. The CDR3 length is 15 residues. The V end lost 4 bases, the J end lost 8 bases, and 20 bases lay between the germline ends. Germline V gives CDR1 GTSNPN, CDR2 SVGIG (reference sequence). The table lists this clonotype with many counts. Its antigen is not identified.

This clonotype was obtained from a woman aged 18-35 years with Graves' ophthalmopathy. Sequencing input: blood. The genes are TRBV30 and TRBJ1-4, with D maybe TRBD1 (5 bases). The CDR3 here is CAWNSGGRGVEKLFF. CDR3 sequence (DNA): TGTGCCTGGAACAGTGGAGGGAGAGGGGTGGAAAAACTGTTTTTT.